Sequencing of this T cell receptor beta chain was carried out in a study of OX40 agonist ivuxolimab in advanced cancers. Turning to the study itself: At 0.01 to 10 mg/kg, ivuxolimab was administered intravenously to patients every 2 weeks. Among those enrolled, mean age was roughly 55 years (range 23 to 79) and approximately 80% were male. Study results and limitations: Expanded peripheral T cells had an undetermined antigen specificity.

The CDR3 has 15 residues. Per germline, CDR1 MDHEN and CDR2 SYDVKM. The J segment lost 5 bases and the V segment lost 3 bases, leaving 6 bases of the junction unmatched. In regard to this clone: What it recognizes is unknown.

Libraries were prepared by immunoSEQ multiplex PCR; TCRdb keeps only in-frame clonotypes and omits some of them. Among some 57,000 clones listed, approximately 77% were seen once. The specimen was CD4+ or CD8+ T cells sorted from blood, collected in a trial of the OX40 agonist ivuxolimab. This chain links TRBV28 with TRBJ2-7; the match to TRBD1 covers 11 bases. This sequence was found in an adult with an advanced solid tumor such as melanoma, head and neck, liver or kidney cancer. Written as DNA, the CDR3 is TGTGCCAGCAGTTTCTTGGGACAGGGGGGGAACGAGCAGTACTTC. Protein: CASSFLGQGGNEQYF.